A selection of T cell receptor beta chains follows, all from one sample in a study of identical twins. TCRdb re-derived calls from the 5' RACE reads in MiXCR, one entry per CDR3 protein. The sample lists some 690,000 distinct CDR3 sequences, roughly 20% occurring once. Another study also made use of these data, one on T cells expressing NK-cell markers.

The material sequenced was PBMCs. These receptors came from a woman aged 18-30 years in good health. Both conserved end residues are part of each CDR3. The D gene is left open where the match is weak. Part of the rows lack a size; the others show once, few, many or a class for expanded clones.

cdr3_length: 13
clone_size: NA
v_call: TRBV12-3/TRBV12-4
d_call: NA
j_call: TRBJ1-2
cdr3_nt: TGTGCCAGCAGTTTTGAGGATAACTATGGCTACACCTTC
cdr3_aa: CASSFEDNYGYTF

cdr3_length: 15
clone_size: NA
v_call: TRBV12-3/TRBV12-4
d_call: TRBD2
j_call: TRBJ2-3
cdr3_nt: TGTGCCAGCAGGAAAACTAGCGGAGCCACAGATACGCAGTATTTT
cdr3_aa: CASRKTSGATDTQYF

cdr3_length: 13
clone_size: NA
v_call: TRBV20-1
d_call: NA
j_call: TRBJ1-1
cdr3_nt: TGCAGTGCTAGAGTTCACCAGAACACTGAAGCTTTCTTT
cdr3_aa: CSARVHQNTEAFF

cdr3_length: 15
clone_size: many
v_call: TRBV3-1
d_call: TRBD2
j_call: TRBJ2-7
cdr3_nt: TGTGCCAGCAGCCCGACTAGCGGGGTTAACTACGAGCAGTACTTC
cdr3_aa: CASSPTSGVNYEQYF

cdr3_length: 16
clone_size: few
v_call: TRBV6-2/TRBV6-3
d_call: NA
j_call: TRBJ2-4
cdr3_nt: TGTGCCAGCAGTTACTCGGTTGGTAGTAATGGAAACATTCAGTACTTC
cdr3_aa: CASSYSVGSNGNIQYF

cdr3_length: 13
clone_size: many
v_call: TRBV9
d_call: NA
j_call: TRBJ1-1
cdr3_nt: TGTGCCAGCAGCGTAGCCTTGGCAGGCGAAGCTTTCTTT
cdr3_aa: CASSVALAGEAFF

cdr3_length: 15
clone_size: NA
v_call: TRBV3-1
d_call: TRBD2
j_call: TRBJ2-7
cdr3_nt: TGTGCCAGCAGCCACAGAGGGGAGGGACTAGACGAGCAGTACTTC
cdr3_aa: CASSHRGEGLDEQYF

cdr3_length: 14
clone_size: NA
v_call: TRBV7-9
d_call: NA
j_call: TRBJ2-7
cdr3_nt: TGTGCCAGCAGCCCTCCGGGCAGGGCCTACGAGCAGTACTTC
cdr3_aa: CASSPPGRAYEQYF

cdr3_length: 16
clone_size: few
v_call: TRBV10-2
d_call: TRBD1
j_call: TRBJ1-5
cdr3_nt: TGCGCCAGCAAGAGTAAGGGGGCCCTTGGCAATCAGCCCCAGCATTTT
cdr3_aa: CASKSKGALGNQPQHF

cdr3_length: 15
clone_size: NA
v_call: TRBV12-3/TRBV12-4
d_call: NA
j_call: TRBJ2-3
cdr3_nt: TGTGCCAGCAGTCATAAGGGGGAGCCCACAGATACGCAGTATTTT
cdr3_aa: CASSHKGEPTDTQYF

cdr3_length: 12
clone_size: NA
v_call: TRBV7-2
d_call: NA
j_call: TRBJ2-4
cdr3_nt: TGTGCCAGTGTAGACAACCTAAACATTCAGTACTTC
cdr3_aa: CASVDNLNIQYF

cdr3_length: 13
clone_size: NA
v_call: TRBV20-1
d_call: NA
j_call: TRBJ1-3
cdr3_nt: TGCAGTGCTAGTATGCGCTCTGGAAACACCATATATTTT
cdr3_aa: CSASMRSGNTIYF

cdr3_length: 14
clone_size: few
v_call: TRBV20-1
d_call: TRBD2
j_call: TRBJ2-1
cdr3_nt: TGCAGTGCTAGAGGAGCGGGAGGCGGTTATGAGCAGTTCTTC
cdr3_aa: CSARGAGGGYEQFF

cdr3_length: 15
clone_size: few
v_call: TRBV20-1
d_call: TRBD2
j_call: TRBJ2-7
cdr3_nt: TGCAGTGCTAGAGGGGGTGAGCGGGGGGCCTACGAGCAGTACTTC
cdr3_aa: CSARGGERGAYEQYF

cdr3_length: 14
clone_size: NA
v_call: TRBV20-1
d_call: NA
j_call: TRBJ2-7
cdr3_nt: TGCAGTGCTAGAGTGCAGGGAATAAGGAACGAGCAGTACTTC
cdr3_aa: CSARVQGIRNEQYF

cdr3_length: 11
clone_size: NA
v_call: TRBV20-1
d_call: NA
j_call: TRBJ2-5
cdr3_nt: TGCAGTGCTACTAGAAATGAGACCCAGTACTTC
cdr3_aa: CSATRNETQYF

cdr3_length: 14
clone_size: NA
v_call: TRBV18
d_call: NA
j_call: TRBJ2-3
cdr3_nt: TGTGCCAGCTCACCTCTCCGGGCGACAGATACGCAGTATTTT
cdr3_aa: CASSPLRATDTQYF

cdr3_length: 15
clone_size: NA
v_call: TRBV7-3
d_call: NA
j_call: TRBJ2-3
cdr3_nt: TGTGCCAGCAGCTTATACCGGGGGGCCCCAGATACGCAGTATTTT
cdr3_aa: CASSLYRGAPDTQYF

cdr3_length: 16
clone_size: NA
v_call: TRBV20-1
d_call: TRBD2
j_call: TRBJ2-7
cdr3_nt: TGCAGTGCCCGGCGGCCAGCGGGGGGACCTACCAACGAGCAGTACTTC
cdr3_aa: CSARRPAGGPTNEQYF

cdr3_length: 14
clone_size: many
v_call: TRBV10-3
d_call: NA
j_call: TRBJ2-7
cdr3_nt: TGTGCCATCAGTGAGCTAGCGCTGACCTACGAGCAGTACTTC
cdr3_aa: CAISELALTYEQYF

cdr3_length: 15
clone_size: NA
v_call: TRBV2
d_call: NA
j_call: TRBJ2-1
cdr3_nt: TGTGCCAGCAGTGAAGACGGGATACTTAACAATGAGCAGTTCTTC
cdr3_aa: CASSEDGILNNEQFF

cdr3_length: 16
clone_size: once
v_call: TRBV19
d_call: NA
j_call: TRBJ2-3
cdr3_nt: TGTGCCAGTAGACGGGCCACGGGCCGATTCACAGATACGCAGTATTTT
cdr3_aa: CASRRATGRFTDTQYF

cdr3_length: 13
clone_size: many
v_call: TRBV9
d_call: NA
j_call: TRBJ2-5
cdr3_nt: TGTGCCAGCAGCGTAGGACCGCAAGAGACCCAGTACTTC
cdr3_aa: CASSVGPQETQYF

cdr3_length: 17
clone_size: NA
v_call: TRBV5-1
d_call: TRBD2
j_call: TRBJ2-6
cdr3_nt: TGCGCCAGCAGCTTGGAGCTAGCGGGAGCTGGGGCCAACGTCCTGACTTTC
cdr3_aa: CASSLELAGAGANVLTF

cdr3_length: 13
clone_size: few
v_call: TRBV19
d_call: NA
j_call: TRBJ2-1
cdr3_nt: TGTGCCAGTAGTATAGAGGTCCTCAATGAGCAGTTCTTC
cdr3_aa: CASSIEVLNEQFF

cdr3_length: 20
clone_size: NA
v_call: TRBV6-2/TRBV6-3
d_call: TRBD2
j_call: TRBJ2-5
cdr3_nt: TGTGCCAGCAGTTACGAACTCACTAGCGGGGGGGCCTCTCTCACAAAGACCCAGTACTTC
cdr3_aa: CASSYELTSGGASLTKTQYF